Shown below are 8 T cell receptor beta chains from a single sample sequenced in a study of blood T cell repertoires in COVID-19. Sequencing used immunoSEQ multiplex PCR; TCRdb keeps in-frame clones, though not all of them. The table has under 200,000 clones, roughly 82% seen once. The material sequenced was PBMCs or T cells enriched from blood (not recorded which). These receptors originate from a man over 45 who had recovered from COVID-19.

The chain employs TRBV7-9 and TRBJ1-4; perhaps TRBD1 as D (6 bases). V was pared by 11 bases and J by 4 bases, with 20 bases between. Germline loops: CDR1 SEHNR, CDR2 FQNEAQ (reference sequence). CDR3 size: 15 residues. The DNA for the CDR3 is TGTGCCCTACGAGTCCGGGGGGCAATTAATGAAAAACTGTTTTTT. Its translation is CALRVRGAINEKLFF.

V is TRBV10-3 and J is TRBJ2-3; no clear D gene. Germline-derived CDR1 and CDR2 are ENHRY and SYGVKD. The CDR3 length is 11 residues. V gave up 6 bases and J gave up 6 bases, with 7 bases separating them. CDR3 in DNA: TGTGCCATCAGCGGGTCCGATACGCAGTATTTT. Residues: CAISGSDTQYF.

The rearrangement links TRBV5-4 to TRBJ2-5; 13 nucleotides line up with TRBD2. V trimming: 4 bases; J trimming: 5 bases; junction bases outside the gene matches: 11. Germline V CDR1 and CDR2: SGHNT, YYREEE (reference sequence). The CDR3 sequence is 17 residues long. CDR3 in DNA: TGTGCCAGCAGCGTAGGGCAACTAGCGGGAGGGCGGGAGACCCAGTACTTC. Translation gives CASSVGQLAGGRETQYF.

The chain uses TRBV27 and TRBJ1-1, with 8 bases lining up with TRBD1. Germline V gene lookup returns CDR1 MNHEY and CDR2 SMNVEV (reference sequence). The V gene end was trimmed by 3 bases and the J gene end by 0 bases; junction bases not matched to a gene: 9. The CDR3 totals 17 residues. Here the CDR3 DNA reads TGTGCCAGCAGTTTGGCAGGGGGCGTTCTCATGAACACTGAAGCTTTCTTT. Encoded protein: CASSLAGGVLMNTEAFF.

This chain uses TRBV3-1 (or the pseudogene TRBV3-2) with TRBJ2-7; 8 nucleotides line up with TRBD2. Germline assignment: CDR1 LGHDT and CDR2 YNNKEL (reference sequence). The V and J ends lost 3 bases and 5 bases, in that order; junction bases with no gene match: 9. The CDR3 length is 15 residues. The CDR3 DNA sequence: TGTGCCAGCAGCCACTTCCGGGGGGGAAAGAACGAGCAGTACTTC. This translates into CASSHFRGGKNEQYF.

The chain links TRBV28 to TRBJ1-6; TRBD1 might be the D (5 bases). There are 16 residues in the CDR3. Germline V gene lookup returns CDR1 MDHEN and CDR2 SYDVKM. The V end lost 5 bases, the J end lost 5 bases, and 16 bases lay between the germline ends. The DNA for the CDR3 is TGTGCCAGCAGTCCCCGGCAGGGATCCAATAATTCACCCCTCCACTTT. As protein: CASSPRQGSNNSPLHF.

The chain carries TRBV5-6 and TRBJ1-4; 12 nucleotides line up with TRBD1. The CDR3 extends over 16 amino acids. Per the germline V gene, CDR1 is SGHDT and CDR2 is YYEEEE. J was trimmed by 6 bases and V by 4 bases; bases with no gene match: 7. CDR3 sequence (DNA): TGTGCCAGCAGCCCAGGGGACAGGGGGCTTTATGAAAAACTGTTTTTT. Its translation: CASSPGDRGLYEKLFF.

This chain joins TRBV30 and TRBJ2-7, with TRBD1 as a possible D gene (7 bases). This CDR3 has 11 residues. Trimming shortened V by 3 bases and J by 6 bases, and 9 bases separated the two germline ends. The germline V gene encodes CDR1 GTSNPN and CDR2 SVGIG (reference sequence). The chain's CDR3 is CAWSQGGEQYF. CDR3 coding DNA: TGTGCCTGGAGCCAGGGGGGCGAGCAGTACTTC.